This T cell receptor (beta chain) originates from a study of T cell repertoires in cytomegalovirus infection. About the study: Through public TCR beta signatures, both CMV infection and matching HLA type were indicated. Findings of the study overall: Cumulative frequency of public TCR beta families picked out carriers of CMV plus the relevant HLA. HLA-C-restricted CMV-specific TCR beta clonotypes were dominant in the ex vivo response.

This clonotype came up many times. The antigen is undetermined. V lost 4 bases, J lost 3 bases, and 6 bases lay in between. Germline values: CDR1 SGHAT, CDR2 FQNNGV. The CDR3 sequence is 13 residues long. TCRdb reanalysed the reads using MiXCR and keeps one entry per CDR3 protein. The data show some 300,000 distinct CDR3 sequences, with roughly 13% seen just once and 8.5% to 9% held by the top ten. The J gene is TRBJ2-2, the V gene TRBV11-2; D is uncertain. The sequenced sample was PBMCs. This receptor was taken from a human donor in good health (CMV status not recorded). Some clones in this sample may be carry-over from other donors' samples. The CDR3: CASSSWDTGELFF. In DNA form, the CDR3 reads TGTGCCAGCAGCTCCTGGGACACCGGGGAGCTGTTTTTT.